This TCR beta chain was profiled in a study of blood T cell repertoires in COVID-19. Original processing methods: Reference gene primer amplification in the assay estimated nucleated cell counts. Clones were read by immunoSEQ multiplex PCR, and TCRdb kept only the in-frame ones, dropping some. The DNA gave D and trimming, while V, J and clone size come from that table. The sample shows a few hundred thousand clones, about 89% of them seen only once. Germline V gene sequence: CDR1 SGHAT, CDR2 FQNNGV. CDR3 size: 15 residues. Trimming removed 0 bases from V and 4 bases from J, with 12 bases in between. The sequencing sample was made of PBMCs or T cells enriched from blood (not recorded which). This TCR was recovered from a man in his forties or fifties in a cohort exposed to, infected with or recovered from COVID-19 (not recorded which). The gene calls are TRBV11-2 and TRBJ1-2, with D perhaps matching TRBD1 (5 bases). The CDR3 here is CASSLEPGGVYGYTF. CDR3 coding DNA: TGTGCCAGCAGCTTAGAACCGGGGGGGGTCTATGGCTACACCTTC. Supplemented by reference TRBV11-2 and TRBJ1-2, the full variable domain reads EAGVAQSPRYKIIEKRQSVAFWCNPISGHATLYWYQQILGQGPKLLIQFQNNGVVDDSQLPKDRFSAERLKGVDSTLKIQPAKLEDSAVYLCASSLEPGGVYGYTFGSGTRLTVV.